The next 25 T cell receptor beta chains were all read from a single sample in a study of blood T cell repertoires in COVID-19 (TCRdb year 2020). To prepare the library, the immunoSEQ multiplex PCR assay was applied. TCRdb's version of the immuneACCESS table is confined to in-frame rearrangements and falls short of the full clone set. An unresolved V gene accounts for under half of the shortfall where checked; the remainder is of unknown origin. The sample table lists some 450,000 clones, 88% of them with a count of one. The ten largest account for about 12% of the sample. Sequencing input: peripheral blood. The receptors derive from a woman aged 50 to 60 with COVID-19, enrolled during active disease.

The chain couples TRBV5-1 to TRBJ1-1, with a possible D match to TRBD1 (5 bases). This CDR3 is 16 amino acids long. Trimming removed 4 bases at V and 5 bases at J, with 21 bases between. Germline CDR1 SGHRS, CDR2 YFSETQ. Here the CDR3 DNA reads TGCGCCAGCAGCATACGCCCCAAATCCCCAGGGACTGAAGCTTTCTTT. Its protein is CASSIRPKSPGTEAFF.

CDR3 DNA sequence: TGTGCCAGTAGTATTCTGACAGGGGAAGGAGGTGGCTACACCTTC. It yields the protein CASSILTGEGGGYTF. V is TRBV19 and J is TRBJ1-2; TRBD1 aligns across 8 bases. CDR1 and CDR2 (germline): LNHDA, SQIVND (reference sequence). V shed 3 bases, J shed 7 bases, and the junction held 10 bases outside the gene matches. The CDR3 spans 15 residues.

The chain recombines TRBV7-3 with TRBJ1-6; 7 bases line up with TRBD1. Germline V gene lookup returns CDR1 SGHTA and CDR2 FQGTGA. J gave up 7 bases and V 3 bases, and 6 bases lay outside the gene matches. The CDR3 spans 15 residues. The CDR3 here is CASSFGQGGNSPLHF. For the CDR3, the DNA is TGTGCCAGCAGCTTCGGGCAGGGGGGAAATTCACCCCTCCACTTT.

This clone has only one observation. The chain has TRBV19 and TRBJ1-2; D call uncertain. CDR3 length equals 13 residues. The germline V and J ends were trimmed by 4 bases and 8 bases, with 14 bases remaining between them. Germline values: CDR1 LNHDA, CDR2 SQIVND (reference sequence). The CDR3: CASSTPWTGGYTF. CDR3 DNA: TGTGCCAGTAGTACCCCCTGGACGGGAGGCTACACCTTC.

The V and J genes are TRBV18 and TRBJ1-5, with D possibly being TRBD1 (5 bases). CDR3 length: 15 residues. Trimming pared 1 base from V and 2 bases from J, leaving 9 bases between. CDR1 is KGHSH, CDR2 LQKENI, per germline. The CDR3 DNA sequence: TGTGCCAGCTCACCACAAGGGGTGGGCAATCAGCCCCAGCATTTT. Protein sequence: CASSPQGVGNQPQHF.

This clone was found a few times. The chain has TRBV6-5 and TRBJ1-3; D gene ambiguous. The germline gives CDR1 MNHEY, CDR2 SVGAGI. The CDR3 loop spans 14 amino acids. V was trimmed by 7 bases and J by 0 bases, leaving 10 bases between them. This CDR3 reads CASTLGSSGNTIYF. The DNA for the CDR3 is TGTGCCAGCACCCTCGGGAGCTCTGGAAACACCATATATTTT.

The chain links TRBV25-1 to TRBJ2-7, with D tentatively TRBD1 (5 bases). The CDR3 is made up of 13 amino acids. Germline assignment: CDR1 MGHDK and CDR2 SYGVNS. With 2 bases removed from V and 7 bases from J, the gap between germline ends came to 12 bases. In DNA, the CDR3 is TGTGCCAGCAGTGAAACAGGCAGGCGAGAGCAGTACTTC. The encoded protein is CASSETGRREQYF.

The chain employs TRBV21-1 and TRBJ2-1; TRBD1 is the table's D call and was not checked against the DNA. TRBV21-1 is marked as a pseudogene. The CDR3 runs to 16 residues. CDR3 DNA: TGTGCCAGCAGCAAACGAAAAGGGAGACAGGCCAATGAGCAGTTCTTC. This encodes CASSKRKGRQANEQFF.

CDR3 in amino acids: CASSSRGSPYEQYF. The CDR3 DNA is TGTGCCAGTAGCTCTAGAGGGAGCCCCTACGAGCAGTACTTC. The rearrangement joins TRBV19 to TRBJ2-7; the D gene is possibly TRBD2 (5 bases). V lost 6 bases and J lost 2, with 14 bases in between. CDR1 LNHDA and CDR2 SQIVND come from the germline V gene (reference sequence). The length of the CDR3 is 14 residues.

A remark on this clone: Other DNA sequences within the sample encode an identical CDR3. In DNA, the CDR3 is TGTGCCAGCAGCTTGGGAGGGGGTTACGAGCAGTACTTC. Translating it yields CASSLGGGYEQYF. The rearrangement joins TRBV5-4 to TRBJ2-7; weak D call: TRBD1 (6 bases). The CDR3 has 13 residues. With 0 bases removed from V and 4 bases from J, the gap between germline ends came to 8 bases. Germline assignment: CDR1 SGHNT and CDR2 YYREEE (reference sequence).

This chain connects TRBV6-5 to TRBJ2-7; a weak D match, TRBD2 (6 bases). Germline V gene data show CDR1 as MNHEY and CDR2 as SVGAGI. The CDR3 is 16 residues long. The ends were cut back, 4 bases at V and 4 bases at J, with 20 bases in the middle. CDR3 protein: CASSSLRGLPRYEQYF. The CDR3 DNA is TGTGCCAGCAGTTCGCTAAGGGGACTGCCGAGGTACGAGCAGTACTTC.

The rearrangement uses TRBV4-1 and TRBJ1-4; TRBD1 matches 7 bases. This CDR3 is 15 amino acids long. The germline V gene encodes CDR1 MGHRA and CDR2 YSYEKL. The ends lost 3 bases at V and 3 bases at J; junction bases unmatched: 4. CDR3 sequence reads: CASSQAGGANEKLFF. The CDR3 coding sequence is TGCGCCAGCAGCCAGGCAGGGGGAGCTAATGAAAAACTGTTTTTT.

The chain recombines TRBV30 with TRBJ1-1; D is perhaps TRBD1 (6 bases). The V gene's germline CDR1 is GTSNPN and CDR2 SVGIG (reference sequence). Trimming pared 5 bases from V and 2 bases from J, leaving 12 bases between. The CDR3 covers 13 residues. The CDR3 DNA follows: TGTGCCTGGGGAATACAGGGAAACACTGAAGCTTTCTTT. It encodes CAWGIQGNTEAFF.

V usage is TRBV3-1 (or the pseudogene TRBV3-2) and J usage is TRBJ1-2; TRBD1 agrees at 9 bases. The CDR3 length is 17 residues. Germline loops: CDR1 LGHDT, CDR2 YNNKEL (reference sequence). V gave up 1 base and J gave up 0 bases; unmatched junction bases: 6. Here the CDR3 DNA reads TGTGCCAGCAGCCAAGTTATTGGGACAGGGACTAACTATGGCTACACCTTC. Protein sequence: CASSQVIGTGTNYGYTF.

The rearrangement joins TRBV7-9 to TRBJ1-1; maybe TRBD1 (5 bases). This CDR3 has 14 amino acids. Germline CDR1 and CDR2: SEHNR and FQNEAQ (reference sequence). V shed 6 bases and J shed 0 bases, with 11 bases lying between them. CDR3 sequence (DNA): TGTGCCAGCAGTTACCGGGGGGTGAACACTGAAGCTTTCTTT. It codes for CASSYRGVNTEAFF.

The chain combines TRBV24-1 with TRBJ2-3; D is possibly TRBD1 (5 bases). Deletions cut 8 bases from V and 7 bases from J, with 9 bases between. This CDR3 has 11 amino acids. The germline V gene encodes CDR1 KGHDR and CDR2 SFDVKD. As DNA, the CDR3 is TGTGCCACCACTAGGGGTAATACGCAGTATTTT. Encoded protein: CATTRGNTQYF.

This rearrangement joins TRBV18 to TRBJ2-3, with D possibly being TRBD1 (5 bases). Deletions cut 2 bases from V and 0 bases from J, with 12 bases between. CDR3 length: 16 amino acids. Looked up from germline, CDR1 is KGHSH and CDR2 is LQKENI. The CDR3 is CASSPIDSLSTDTQYF. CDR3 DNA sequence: TGTGCCAGCTCACCAATAGACAGCCTCAGCACAGATACGCAGTATTTT.

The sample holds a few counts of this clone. CDR3: CASSESTVDWSSYEQYF. The CDR3 nucleotides read TGCGCCAGCAGTGAGTCGACGGTGGATTGGAGCTCCTACGAGCAGTACTTC. The chain is built from TRBV10-2 and TRBJ2-7, with no clear D. Germline CDR1 and CDR2: WSHSY and SAAADI. The length of the CDR3 is 17 residues. V dropped 0 bases and J dropped 0 bases, with 15 bases sitting between them.

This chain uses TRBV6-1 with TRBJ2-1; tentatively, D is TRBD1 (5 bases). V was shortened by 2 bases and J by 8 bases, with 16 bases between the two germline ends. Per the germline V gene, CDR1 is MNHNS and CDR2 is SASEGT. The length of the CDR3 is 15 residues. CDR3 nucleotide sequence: TGTGCCAGCAGTGAACGTGGCGGCCAGGGTGATGAGCAGTTCTTC. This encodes CASSERGGQGDEQFF.

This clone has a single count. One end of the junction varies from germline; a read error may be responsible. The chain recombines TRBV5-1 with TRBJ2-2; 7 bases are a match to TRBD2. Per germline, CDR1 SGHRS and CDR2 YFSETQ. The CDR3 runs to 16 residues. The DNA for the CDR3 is TGCGCCAGCAGGTTGGGAGGGTCGTCGAACACCGGGGAGCTGTTTTTT. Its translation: CASRLGGSSNTGELFF. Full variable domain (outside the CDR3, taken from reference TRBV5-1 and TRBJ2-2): KAGVTQTPRYLIKTRGQQVTLSCSPISGHRSVSWYQQTPGQGLQFLFEYFSETQRNKGNFPGRFSGRQFSNSRSEMNVSTLELGDSALYLCASRLGGSSNTGELFFGEGSRLTVL.

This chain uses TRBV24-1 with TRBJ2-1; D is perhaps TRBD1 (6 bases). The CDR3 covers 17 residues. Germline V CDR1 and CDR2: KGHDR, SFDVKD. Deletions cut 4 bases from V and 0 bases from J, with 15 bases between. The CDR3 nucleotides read TGTGCCACCAGTGACCCTACAGGGCCCAGCTCCTACAATGAGCAGTTCTTC. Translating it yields CATSDPTGPSSYNEQFF.

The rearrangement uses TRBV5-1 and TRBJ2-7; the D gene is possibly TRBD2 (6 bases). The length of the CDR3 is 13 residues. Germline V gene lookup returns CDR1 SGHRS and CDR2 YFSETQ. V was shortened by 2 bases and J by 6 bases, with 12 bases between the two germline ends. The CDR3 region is CASSFGGSGEQYF. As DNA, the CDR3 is TGCGCCAGCAGCTTTGGGGGGTCGGGCGAGCAGTACTTC. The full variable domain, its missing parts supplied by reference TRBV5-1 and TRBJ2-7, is KAGVTQTPRYLIKTRGQQVTLSCSPISGHRSVSWYQQTPGQGLQFLFEYFSETQRNKGNFPGRFSGRQFSNSRSEMNVSTLELGDSALYLCASSFGGSGEQYFGPGTRLTVT.

CDR3 amino acids: CASTYRTGATNEKLFF. The CDR3 DNA follows: TGTGCCAGCACCTACCGGACAGGGGCGACTAATGAAAAACTGTTTTTT. The chain uses TRBV7-8 and TRBJ1-4; 9 nucleotides match TRBD1. V shed 7 bases, J shed 2 bases, and the junction held 8 bases outside the gene matches. This CDR3 region has 16 residues. CDR1 is SGHVS, CDR2 FQNEAQ, per germline.

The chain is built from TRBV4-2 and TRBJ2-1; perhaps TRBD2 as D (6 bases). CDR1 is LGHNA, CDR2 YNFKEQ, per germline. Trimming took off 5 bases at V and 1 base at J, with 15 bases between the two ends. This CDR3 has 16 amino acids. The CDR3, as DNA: TGTGCCAGCAGCAGAGACGGGAGAGCTTCCTACAATGAGCAGTTCTTC. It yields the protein CASSRDGRASYNEQFF.

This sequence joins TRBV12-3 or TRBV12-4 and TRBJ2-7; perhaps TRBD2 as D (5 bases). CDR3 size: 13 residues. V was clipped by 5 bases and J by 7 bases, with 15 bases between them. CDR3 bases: TGTGCCAGCAGTCCCGGGATCTTGGGGGAGCAGTACTTC. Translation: CASSPGILGEQYF.